Presented here are 7 T cell receptor beta chains from one specimen sequenced in a study of blood T cell repertoires in COVID-19. Using immunoSEQ multiplex PCR, the repertoire was profiled, and TCRdb retains in-frame clones only, with some absent. The sample holds about 250,000 clones, around four fifths seen once. The sample taken for sequencing was peripheral blood. The source of these receptors is a man older than 75 with acute or convalescent COVID-19.

The chain recombines TRBV3-1 (or the pseudogene TRBV3-2) with TRBJ1-1; 7 bases are shared with TRBD1. The J segment lost 7 bases and the V segment lost 2 bases, leaving 4 bases of the junction unmatched. Germline assignment: CDR1 LGHDT and CDR2 YNNKEL (reference sequence). The CDR3 is made up of 13 amino acids. The CDR3 coding sequence is TGTGCCAGCAGCCAACCACAGGGGCTTGAAGCTTTCTTT. It codes for CASSQPQGLEAFF.

This clone was seen repeatedly, ten times or more. The chain carries TRBV6-5 and TRBJ2-7; tentative D call: TRBD2 (7 bases). Trimming pared 7 bases from V and 3 bases from J, leaving 16 bases between. In germline, CDR1 is MNHEY, CDR2 SVGAGI. The CDR3 consists of 14 residues. CDR3 sequence (DNA): TGTGCCAGCACCCAAGGGGGGGCTGGCTACGAGCAGTACTTC. This sequence encodes CASTQGGAGYEQYF.

This chain joins TRBV28 and TRBJ2-3; TRBD1 matches at 11 bases. The CDR3 is 17 amino acids. Losses at the gene ends were 5 bases for V and 4 bases for J; bases not matched to a gene: 11. The germline V gene has CDR1 MDHEN and CDR2 SYDVKM. The CDR3 spells CASSARDRGYVADTQYF. In DNA, the CDR3 is TGTGCCAGCAGTGCCCGGGACAGGGGGTATGTCGCAGATACGCAGTATTTT.

The chain combines TRBV5-1 with TRBJ2-5; no clear D gene. V was pared by 0 bases and J by 4 bases, with 13 bases between. The CDR3 is 15 amino acids. Germline CDR1 is SGHRS and CDR2 is YFSETQ. CDR3 bases: TGCGCCAGCAGCTTGGGGGCCTCGGCCGGAGAGACCCAGTACTTC. Residues: CASSLGASAGETQYF.

In nucleotides, the CDR3 is TGCGCCAGCAGCCAAGGATTTCCGACTAGCGGACTAGCGGGCACAGATACGCAGTATTTT. This sequence encodes CASSQGFPTSGLAGTDTQYF. This chain joins TRBV4-1 and TRBJ2-3; TRBD2 agrees at 10 bases. Per germline, CDR1 MGHRA and CDR2 YSYEKL. This CDR3 has 20 amino acids. The V segment lost 1 base and the J segment 1 base; nucleotides outside the gene matches: 14.

The chain uses TRBV6-1 and TRBJ2-1; D possibly corresponds to TRBD1 (6 bases). Germline V gene sequence: CDR1 MNHNS, CDR2 SASEGT. The CDR3 consists of 15 residues. Trimming took off 2 bases at V and 1 base at J, with 9 bases between the two ends. The CDR3 protein is CASSENRASYNEQFF. CDR3 nucleotides: TGTGCCAGCAGTGAAAACAGGGCGTCCTACAATGAGCAGTTCTTC.

The rearrangement joins TRBV30 to TRBJ1-2, with a tentative D call TRBD1 (6 bases). With 2 bases removed from V and 1 base from J, the gap between germline ends came to 14 bases. The CDR3 spans 15 residues. Germline values: CDR1 GTSNPN, CDR2 SVGIG (reference sequence). The CDR3 DNA reads TGTGCCTGGAGTTACGGGGCAGGGGATAACTATGGCTACACCTTC. It is translated as CAWSYGAGDNYGYTF.